The text below deals with one TCR beta chain. Its target is unknown. The germline CDR1 and CDR2 sequences are MGHDK and SYGVNS. V was clipped by 8 bases and J by 11 bases, with 30 bases between them. This CDR3 region has 17 residues. TCRdb ran MiXCR on the 5' RACE reads and lists one entry per CDR3 protein. This sample has just under 550,000 distinct CDR3 sequences, with roughly 15% found just once. This specimen comes from a study of identical twins. The study, taken as a whole, reports: Conclusions came from cross-sectional statistical analysis, not from following the same donors.

The sample also formed part of further work on yellow fever vaccine responses in identical twins.

This sequence was found in a woman between 18 and 30 years old in good health. V usage is TRBV25-1 and J usage is TRBJ1-4, with D possibly being TRBD1 (6 bases). The material sequenced was CD4+ T cells sorted from blood. Here the CDR3 DNA reads TGTGCCAGCTCTCCCAACGTGGGGGGCGCGGAGGATGGGAAACTGTTTTTT. Translation: CASSPNVGGAEDGKLFF.